The clone carrying this TCR beta chain has just a few counts. The antigen remains unidentified. This sample was taken from a study of T cell repertoires in cytomegalovirus infection. General observations from the study: The response measured ex vivo was dominated by TCR beta clonotypes (HLA-C-restricted and CMV-specific).

TCRdb processed the reads anew with MiXCR; each CDR3 protein has one entry. The sample consists of some 300,000 distinct CDR3 sequences, roughly a tenth of them appearing once. Per germline, CDR1 MDHEN and CDR2 SYDVKM. The CDR3 totals 17 residues. Trimming took 3 bases from V and 8 from J; bases not matched to a gene: 13. The receptor was derived from a human donor in good health (CMV status not recorded). Some clones in this sample may be carry-over from other donors' samples. Sequencing input: PBMCs. V is TRBV28 and J is TRBJ2-1; 10 nucleotides line up with TRBD2. The CDR3 here is CASSLGYSGGRNYEQFF. CDR3 coding DNA: TGTGCCAGCAGTTTGGGTTATAGCGGGGGGCGAAATTATGAGCAGTTCTTC. Complete variable domain (other parts from reference TRBV28 and TRBJ2-1): DVKVTQSSRYLVKRTGEKVFLECVQDMDHENMFWYRQDPGLGLRLIYFSYDVKMKEKGDIPEGYSVSREKKERFSLILESASTNQTSMYLCASSLGYSGGRNYEQFFGPGTRLTVL.